The rows below give T cell receptor beta chains drawn from one sample of a study of regulatory dendritic cells for organ transplantation. Sequencing used immunoSEQ multiplex PCR; TCRdb keeps in-frame clones, though not all of them. The data show tens of thousands of clones, around 90% seen once. Sequences were obtained from naive CD8+ T cells from blood. Receptor source: a human donor in good health. The CDR3 runs from the conserved cysteine through the conserved F or W. D genes are given only for firm matches. Clone size is stated in some rows and not others, as once, few, many or a class when expanded.

V,size,D,J,DNA,CDR3
TRBV10-3,.,TRBD2,TRBJ2-7,TGTGCCATCAGTGAAAGCGGGAGTTCCTACGAGCAGTACTTC,CAISESGSSYEQYF
TRBV7-9,.,.,TRBJ2-2,TGTGCCAGCAGTCCCGTTGTTTGGGTGCCCGGGGAGCTGTTTTTT,CASSPVVWVPGELFF
TRBV11-1,.,.,TRBJ2-6,TGTGCCAGCAGCTTAGTTGGGGCCAACGTCCTGACTTTC,CASSLVGANVLTF
TRBV15,.,.,TRBJ2-5,TGTGCCACCAGCAGAACTCTAACGGGGATACAAGAGACCCAGTACTTC,CATSRTLTGIQETQYF
TRBV9,.,.,TRBJ1-2,TGTGCCAGCAGTGGAGGGACCTATGGCTACACCTTC,CASSGGTYGYTF
TRBV30,.,TRBD1,TRBJ1-2,TGTGCCTGGAGACCGGGACAGGTCGGATTTCTTGATGGCTACACCTTC,CAWRPGQVGFLDGYTF
TRBV5-5,.,.,TRBJ1-4,TGTGCCAGCAGCTGGGACCGGCAAATTAACCTAAAACTGTTTTTT,CASSWDRQINLKLFF
TRBV10-3,.,TRBD1,TRBJ1-5,TGTGCCATCAGTGAAACAGGGGGCTCCAATCAGCCCCAGCATTTT,CAISETGGSNQPQHF
TRBV27,.,.,TRBJ2-5,TGTGCCAGCAACCCTAAACCGGGACGGATTCGAGAGACCCAGTACTTC,CASNPKPGRIRETQYF
TRBV6-5,.,TRBD2,TRBJ2-7,TGTGCCAGCAGTTCCGGGACTAGCGTCTACGAGCAGTACTTC,CASSSGTSVYEQYF
TRBV28,once,.,TRBJ2-7,TGTGCCAGCAGCACCTACGAGCAGTACTTC,CASSTYEQYF
TRBV19,.,.,TRBJ2-1,TGTGCCAGTAGTATAGGCCTGTACAATGAGCAGTTCTTC,CASSIGLYNEQFF
TRBV15,.,TRBD1,TRBJ2-7,TGTGCCACCAGCAGTGGAACAGGGGGCGAGCCCTACGAGCAGTACTTC,CATSSGTGGEPYEQYF
TRBV9,.,.,TRBJ1-1,TGTGCCAGCAGCGTAGGCGGCGGATACACTGAAGCTTTCTTT,CASSVGGGYTEAFF
TRBV5-4,.,TRBD1,TRBJ2-3,TGTGCCAGCACGGGACAGGACTCAGATACGCAGTATTTT,CASTGQDSDTQYF
TRBV10-3,.,.,TRBJ1-2,TGTGCCATCAGTGAGCCATACAGGGCTCACTCCGCTAACTATGGCTACACCTTC,CAISEPYRAHSANYGYTF
TRBV5-4,.,TRBD2,TRBJ2-3,TGTGCCAGCAGCGAGGGACTAGCGGGAGCCCTGGAGCCGCCAGATACGCAGTATTTT,CASSEGLAGALEPPDTQYF
TRBV21-1,few,.,TRBJ1-1,TGTGCCACTCGTCCGGCGACCGCCACTGAAGCTTTCTTT,CATRPATATEAFF
TRBV2,.,TRBD2,TRBJ2-1,TGTGCCATACAACAAGCTAGCGGGGGGACCTACAATGAGCAGTTCTTC,CAIQQASGGTYNEQFF
TRBV7-8,.,TRBD1,TRBJ1-2,TGTGCCAGCAGCTTAGCGGTCGATCGGGACAGGGAGGGCCATGGCTACACCTTC,CASSLAVDRDREGHGYTF
TRBV11-2,.,.,TRBJ1-1,TGTGCCAGCAGCTTACCCGGGACAGAAGCTTTCTTT,CASSLPGTEAFF
TRBV2,once,.,TRBJ1-1,TGTGCCAGCAGTGAATCGGCCCTACAGAACACTGAAGCTTTCTTT,CASSESALQNTEAFF
TRBV2,.,TRBD1,TRBJ1-2,TGTGCCAGCAGTGGGACCGGGACAGGGCACTATGGCTACACCTTC,CASSGTGTGHYGYTF
TRBV9,few,.,TRBJ1-1,TGTGCCAGCGGTGAGCCCCGGGACTTAGACACTGAAGCTTTCTTT,CASGEPRDLDTEAFF
TRBV29-1,once,.,TRBJ1-1,TGCAGCGTTGATGTCGGGGACACTGAAGCTTTCTTT,CSVDVGDTEAFF
TRBV6-5,.,.,TRBJ2-7,TGTGCCAGCGGCTACGAGCAGTACTTC,CASGYEQYF
TRBV2,.,TRBD2,TRBJ2-5,TGTGCCAGCAGTGTCAGCGGGGGGGGTGAGGAGACCCAGTACTTC,CASSVSGGGEETQYF
TRBV4-3,.,.,TRBJ2-2,TGCGCCAGTTCCAGGGTAACGAACACCGGGGAGCTGTTTTTT,CASSRVTNTGELFF
TRBV5-4,.,.,TRBJ1-2,TGTGCCAGCAGCGAAACAGGGAAGCTTGGCTACACCTTC,CASSETGKLGYTF
TRBV9,.,.,TRBJ2-1,TGTGCCAGCAGCGTAGTCGACTCTGCGCGGCGAGAGCAGTTCTTC,CASSVVDSARREQFF
TRBV5-1,.,TRBD2,TRBJ2-7,TGCGCCAGCAGCGATCCACTAGCGGGAGGGTACGAGCAGTACTTC,CASSDPLAGGYEQYF
TRBV21-1,.,.,TRBJ2-7,TGTGCCAGCAGCAACATCGGACAGACTACTACCCGCTCCTACGAGCAGTACTTC,CASSNIGQTTTRSYEQYF
TRBV27,.,TRBD2,TRBJ2-5,TGTGCCAGCAGTTTAGCCGGGGGGGGCAGAAAGACCCAGTACTTC,CASSLAGGGRKTQYF
TRBV10-1,.,.,TRBJ2-2,TGCGCCAGCAGTGAAGGTATTCGGAGCACCGGGGAGCTGTTTTTT,CASSEGIRSTGELFF
TRBV7-6,.,.,TRBJ2-1,TGTGCCAGCTCACGGACCCGAGCCAATGAGCAGTTCTTC,CASSRTRANEQFF
TRBV28,.,.,TRBJ1-1,TGTGCCAGCATACCCCGAATGAACACTGAAGCTTTCTTT,CASIPRMNTEAFF
TRBV29-1,.,.,TRBJ2-5,TGCAGCGCTGGCGGAGTTCAAGAGACCCAGTACTTC,CSAGGVQETQYF
TRBV7-6,.,TRBD2,TRBJ2-3,TGTGCCAGCAGCTTACGGCCCCGGGGGGGACCCACAGATACGCAGTATTTT,CASSLRPRGGPTDTQYF
TRBV6-6,.,TRBD2,TRBJ2-1,TGTGCCAGCAGTTACTCACAGCGGGAGGGGTACAATGAGCAGTTCTTC,CASSYSQREGYNEQFF
TRBV2,.,.,TRBJ1-2,TGTGCCAGCAGTGAAGAGGTCGGTGGAGAATCCTATGGCTACACCTTC,CASSEEVGGESYGYTF
TRBV13,.,.,TRBJ2-1,TGTGCCAGCAGCTTAGAGCAGGGGTACAATGAGCAGTTCTTC,CASSLEQGYNEQFF
TRBV5-1,.,.,TRBJ1-1,TGCGCCAGCAGCTTTGAAGGGTTCACTGAAGCTTTCTTT,CASSFEGFTEAFF
TRBV9,few,.,TRBJ2-7,TGTGCCAGCAGCGGGCCTGGCGAGCAGTACTTC,CASSGPGEQYF